This TCR beta chain was sequenced during a study of shared clonotypes between healthy human individuals. Study outcomes and limitations: The study found about 5% of naive CD4 clonotypes shared across a few donors. Naive subsets generally exceeded memory subsets in estimated richness.

In the case of this clone: What it recognizes is unknown.

V was clipped by 0 bases and J by 8 bases, with 5 bases between them. There are 12 residues in the CDR3. Germline loops: CDR1 MNHEY, CDR2 SMNVEV (reference sequence). The donors were all Caucasian adults (living in Nashville, Tennessee). Method: immunoSEQ multiplex PCR; TCRdb's copy keeps in-frame clones and lacks some. The sample holds some 650,000 clones, 95% to 98% seen once. Sequenced sample: naive CD4+ T cells sorted from blood. Indicated subset: CD45RA+ positively selected. The TCR originated in a woman in her thirties in good health. The chain is built from TRBV27 and TRBJ2-1; D gene unclear. CDR3 loop: CASSLSVYEQFF. The CDR3 DNA reads as TGTGCCAGCAGTTTATCGGTTTATGAGCAGTTCTTC.